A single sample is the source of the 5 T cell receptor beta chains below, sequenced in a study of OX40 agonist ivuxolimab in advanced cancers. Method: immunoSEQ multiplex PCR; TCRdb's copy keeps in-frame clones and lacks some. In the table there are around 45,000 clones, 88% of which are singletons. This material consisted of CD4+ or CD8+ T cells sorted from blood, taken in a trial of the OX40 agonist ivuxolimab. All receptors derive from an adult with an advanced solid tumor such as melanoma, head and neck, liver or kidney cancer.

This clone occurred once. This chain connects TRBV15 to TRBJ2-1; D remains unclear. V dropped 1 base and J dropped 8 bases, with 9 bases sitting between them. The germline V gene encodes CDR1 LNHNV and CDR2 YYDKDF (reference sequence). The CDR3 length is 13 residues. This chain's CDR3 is CATSRVSFYEQFF. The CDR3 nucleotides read TGTGCCACCAGCAGAGTGTCCTTTTATGAGCAGTTCTTC.

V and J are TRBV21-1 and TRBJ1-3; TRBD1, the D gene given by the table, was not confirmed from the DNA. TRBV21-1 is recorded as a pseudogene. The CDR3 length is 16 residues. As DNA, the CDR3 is TGTGCCAGCAGCCCACAAGGGGGCAGGGCTGGAAACACCATATATTTT. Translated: CASSPQGGRAGNTIYF.

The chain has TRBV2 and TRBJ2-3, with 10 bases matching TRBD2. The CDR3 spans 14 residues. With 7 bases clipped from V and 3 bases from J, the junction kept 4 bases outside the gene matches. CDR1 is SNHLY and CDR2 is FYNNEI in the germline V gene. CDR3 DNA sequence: TGTGCCAGCAAACTAGCGGGACGTACAGATACGCAGTATTTT. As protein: CASKLAGRTDTQYF. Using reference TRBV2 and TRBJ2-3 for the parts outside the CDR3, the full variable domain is EPEVTQTPSHQVTQMGQEVILRCVPISNHLYFYWYRQILGQKVEFLVSFYNNEISEKSEIFDDQFSVERPDGSNFTLKIRSTKLEDSAMYFCASKLAGRTDTQYFGPGTRLTVL.

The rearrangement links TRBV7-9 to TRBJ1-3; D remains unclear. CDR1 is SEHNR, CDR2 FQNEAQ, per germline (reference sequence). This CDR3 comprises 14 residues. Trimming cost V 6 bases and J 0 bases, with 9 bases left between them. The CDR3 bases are TGTGCCAGCAGGGCCGACAACTCTGGAAACACCATATATTTT. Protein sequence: CASRADNSGNTIYF.

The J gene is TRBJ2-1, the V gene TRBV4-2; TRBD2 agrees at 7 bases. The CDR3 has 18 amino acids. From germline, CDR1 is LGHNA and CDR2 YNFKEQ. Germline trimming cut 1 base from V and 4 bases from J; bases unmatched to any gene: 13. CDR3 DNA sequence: TGTGCCAGCAGCCAAGGATTGGCGGGAGTGCCTTCATACAATGAGCAGTTCTTC. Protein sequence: CASSQGLAGVPSYNEQFF.